The text below deals with one T cell receptor beta chain. J gave up 7 bases and V 0 bases, and 11 bases lay outside the gene matches. This CDR3 comprises 16 residues. CDR1 MNHEY and CDR2 SVGAGI come from the germline V gene. In the original workflow: Counts of nucleated cells, estimated from reference gene primer amplification, were obtained. The repertoire was sequenced with immunoSEQ multiplex PCR; TCRdb's copy has only in-frame clones and lacks some. The DNA was the basis for D and trimming; V, J and clone size are from that table. The table includes about 94,000 clones, 80% detected once. The sample comes from a study of blood T cell repertoires in COVID-19. Study summary: Whether acute or convalescent, the COVID-19 samples came from the United States, Italy and Spain.

Sequencing was carried out using peripheral blood. The clonotype comes from a human donor in a cohort sampled during active COVID-19. The chain is built from TRBV6-5 and TRBJ1-2; 7 positions agree with TRBD1. The CDR3 bases are TGTGCCAGCAGTTACTCGAGGTCGACAGGGCACTCTGGCTACACCTTC. Translation: CASSYSRSTGHSGYTF.